Listed below are T cell receptor beta chains from one sample, sequenced in a study of T cell repertoires in cytomegalovirus infection. Their antigens remain unidentified. TCRdb used MiXCR to reprocess the reads, holding one entry per CDR3 protein. The sample consists of around 300,000 distinct CDR3 sequences, roughly 21% of them appearing once. This material consisted of cultured PBMCs, taken from culture after CMV antigen stimulation. The receptors come from a human donor in good health (CMV status not recorded). Some clones in this sample may be carry-over from other donors' samples. The CDR3 runs from the conserved cysteine through the conserved F or W. Fields, in order: clone size, J gene, V gene, D gene, CDR3 DNA, CDR3 protein. A D gene is named only where the DNA matches it firmly. The size of a clone is reported for some rows only, either as once, few or many, or as a class for expanded clones.

clone size: few; J gene: TRBJ2-7; V gene: TRBV24-1; D gene: TRBD1; CDR3 DNA: TGTGCCACCAGTGCCCGGACAGGGCGCTCCTACGAGCAGTACTTC; CDR3 protein: CATSARTGRSYEQYF
clone size: few; J gene: TRBJ1-2; V gene: TRBV2; D gene: .; CDR3 DNA: TGTGCCAGTAAACAGGCTCATGGCTACACCTTC; CDR3 protein: CASKQAHGYTF
clone size: .; J gene: TRBJ2-5; V gene: TRBV6-8; D gene: .; CDR3 DNA: TGTGCCAGCAGTTACCCTGGGGCGGGACCCGCGGCCCAGTACTTC; CDR3 protein: CASSYPGAGPAAQYF
clone size: few; J gene: TRBJ2-7; V gene: TRBV6-2/TRBV6-3; D gene: TRBD2; CDR3 DNA: TGTGCCAGCATTTCGGGGCGGGGGTACTACGAGCAGTACTTC; CDR3 protein: CASISGRGYYEQYF
clone size: once; J gene: TRBJ1-2; V gene: TRBV29-1; D gene: .; CDR3 DNA: TGCAGCGTTGGTCAGGTGGATGGCTACACCTTC; CDR3 protein: CSVGQVDGYTF
clone size: .; J gene: TRBJ2-2; V gene: TRBV13; D gene: .; CDR3 DNA: TGTGCCAGCAGCCCCTTCTCGGTGACCGGGGAGCTGTTTTTT; CDR3 protein: CASSPFSVTGELFF
clone size: .; J gene: TRBJ2-1; V gene: TRBV3-1; D gene: TRBD2; CDR3 DNA: TGTGCCAGCAGCCGATTGGCGGGACTAGGTACCTACAATGAGCAGTTCTTC; CDR3 protein: CASSRLAGLGTYNEQFF
clone size: few; J gene: TRBJ1-1; V gene: TRBV7-9; D gene: TRBD1; CDR3 DNA: TGTGCCAGCAGCGGAAACAGGGGCATGAACACTGAAGCTTTCTTT; CDR3 protein: CASSGNRGMNTEAFF
clone size: many; J gene: TRBJ2-1; V gene: TRBV11-2; D gene: TRBD2; CDR3 DNA: TGTGCCAGCAGCTTCAGAAGCGGGAGTATGCGGCTGGGCGATGAGCAGTTCTTC; CDR3 protein: CASSFRSGSMRLGDEQFF
clone size: .; J gene: TRBJ2-1; V gene: TRBV2; D gene: TRBD1; CDR3 DNA: TGTGCCAGCAGTGAAAGGACAGGGGATGGATACGAGCAGTTCTTC; CDR3 protein: CASSERTGDGYEQFF
clone size: .; J gene: TRBJ1-2; V gene: TRBV12-3/TRBV12-4; D gene: .; CDR3 DNA: TGTGCCAGCAGCCCCATACAGGGATACTATGGCTACACCTTC; CDR3 protein: CASSPIQGYYGYTF
clone size: many; J gene: TRBJ1-2; V gene: TRBV28; D gene: .; CDR3 DNA: TGTGCCAGCAGTCCGCAAAGTGGCTACACCTTC; CDR3 protein: CASSPQSGYTF
clone size: many; J gene: TRBJ2-2; V gene: TRBV6-2/TRBV6-3; D gene: .; CDR3 DNA: TGTGCCAGCACTCTGGTTCCCTTAGGCGGGGAGCTGTTTTTT; CDR3 protein: CASTLVPLGGELFF
clone size: few; J gene: TRBJ2-1; V gene: TRBV29-1; D gene: TRBD2; CDR3 DNA: TGCAGCGCAAGCGGGGTCTCCTACAATGAGCAGTTCTTC; CDR3 protein: CSASGVSYNEQFF
clone size: .; J gene: TRBJ2-5; V gene: TRBV27; D gene: TRBD2; CDR3 DNA: TGTGCCAGCAGTTCAAAGGGCGGACTAGCGGGGCAAGAGACCCAGTACTTC; CDR3 protein: CASSSKGGLAGQETQYF
clone size: few; J gene: TRBJ1-6; V gene: TRBV7-6; D gene: .; CDR3 DNA: TGTGCCAGCAGCTTAGCCCCCGACGGAACTAATAATTCACCCCTCCACTTT; CDR3 protein: CASSLAPDGTNNSPLHF
clone size: few; J gene: TRBJ2-1; V gene: TRBV4-3; D gene: .; CDR3 DNA: TGCGCCAGCAGCCCCTCCGGGACAATATACAATGAGCAGTTCTTC; CDR3 protein: CASSPSGTIYNEQFF
clone size: .; J gene: TRBJ2-1; V gene: TRBV9; D gene: .; CDR3 DNA: TGTGCCAGCAGCGTAGAACAGGGAGTCAATGAGCAGTTCTTC; CDR3 protein: CASSVEQGVNEQFF
clone size: .; J gene: TRBJ2-3; V gene: TRBV20-1; D gene: .; CDR3 DNA: TGCAGTGCTAGAGTAGCGCGCACAGATACGCAGTATTTT; CDR3 protein: CSARVARTDTQYF
clone size: few; J gene: TRBJ2-5; V gene: TRBV20-1; D gene: .; CDR3 DNA: TGCAGTGCTAGGAATGCCCTCCAAGAGACCCAGTACTTC; CDR3 protein: CSARNALQETQYF
clone size: many; J gene: TRBJ2-3; V gene: TRBV7-2; D gene: .; CDR3 DNA: TGTGCCAGCAGCTTGGGCGACGGGGATACGCAGTATTTT; CDR3 protein: CASSLGDGDTQYF
clone size: few; J gene: TRBJ1-4; V gene: TRBV10-3; D gene: .; CDR3 DNA: TGTGCCATCAGTGCGGTTCGGGGCGTGACTAATGAAAAACTGTTTTTT; CDR3 protein: CAISAVRGVTNEKLFF
clone size: .; J gene: TRBJ1-4; V gene: TRBV14; D gene: .; CDR3 DNA: TGTGCCAGCAGCCAAGATAGACCCACAACTAATGAAAAACTGTTTTTT; CDR3 protein: CASSQDRPTTNEKLFF
clone size: many; J gene: TRBJ2-7; V gene: TRBV7-2; D gene: TRBD2; CDR3 DNA: TGTGCCAGCAGCTTGATGCTAGCGGGAGGAACCTACGAGCAGTACTTC; CDR3 protein: CASSLMLAGGTYEQYF
clone size: many; J gene: TRBJ1-1; V gene: TRBV7-2; D gene: TRBD1; CDR3 DNA: TGTGCCAGCAGCTTGGGGACAGGCTCTGAAGCTTTCTTT; CDR3 protein: CASSLGTGSEAFF
clone size: .; J gene: TRBJ1-6; V gene: TRBV7-2; D gene: .; CDR3 DNA: TGTGCCAGCAGCACCCACAGAGAAACTAATTCACCCCTCCACTTT; CDR3 protein: CASSTHRETNSPLHF
clone size: .; J gene: TRBJ1-1; V gene: TRBV30; D gene: .; CDR3 DNA: TGTGCCTGGAACATACAGGTCGGGACCCTGAACACTGAAGCTTTCTTT; CDR3 protein: CAWNIQVGTLNTEAFF
clone size: many; J gene: TRBJ2-1; V gene: TRBV7-2; D gene: TRBD2; CDR3 DNA: TGTGCCAGCAGCCTTCGCGGGGGCAATGAGCAGTTCTTC; CDR3 protein: CASSLRGGNEQFF